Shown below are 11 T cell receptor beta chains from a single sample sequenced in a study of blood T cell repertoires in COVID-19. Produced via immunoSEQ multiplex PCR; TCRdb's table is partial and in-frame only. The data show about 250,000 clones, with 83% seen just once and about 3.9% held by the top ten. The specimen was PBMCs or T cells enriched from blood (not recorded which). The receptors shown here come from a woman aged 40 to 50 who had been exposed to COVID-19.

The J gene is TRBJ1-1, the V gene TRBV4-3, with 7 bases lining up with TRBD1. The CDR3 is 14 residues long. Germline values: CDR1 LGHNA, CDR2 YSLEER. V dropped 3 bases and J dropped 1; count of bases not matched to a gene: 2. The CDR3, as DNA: TGCGCCAGCAGCCAGAACAGGGGGAACACTGAAGCTTTCTTT. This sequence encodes CASSQNRGNTEAFF.

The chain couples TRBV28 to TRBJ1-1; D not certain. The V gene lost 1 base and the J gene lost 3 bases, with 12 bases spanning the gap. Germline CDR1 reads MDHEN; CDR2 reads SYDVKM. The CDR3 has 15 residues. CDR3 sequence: CASSLSAGKYTEAFF. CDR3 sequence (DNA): TGTGCCAGCAGTTTATCGGCCGGGAAGTACACTGAAGCTTTCTTT.

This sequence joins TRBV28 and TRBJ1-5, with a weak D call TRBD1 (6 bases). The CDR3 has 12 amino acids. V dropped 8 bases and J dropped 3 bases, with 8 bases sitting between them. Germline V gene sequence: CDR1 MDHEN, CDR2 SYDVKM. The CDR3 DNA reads TGTGCCAGCGGGACAAACAATCAGCCCCAGCATTTT. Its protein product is CASGTNNQPQHF.

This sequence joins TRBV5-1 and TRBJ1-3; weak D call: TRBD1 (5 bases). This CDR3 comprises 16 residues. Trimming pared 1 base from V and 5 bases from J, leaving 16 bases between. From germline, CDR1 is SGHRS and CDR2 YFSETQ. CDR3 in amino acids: CASSLSGRVGRNTIYF. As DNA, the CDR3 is TGCGCCAGCAGCTTGTCAGGCAGGGTCGGAAGAAACACCATATATTTT.

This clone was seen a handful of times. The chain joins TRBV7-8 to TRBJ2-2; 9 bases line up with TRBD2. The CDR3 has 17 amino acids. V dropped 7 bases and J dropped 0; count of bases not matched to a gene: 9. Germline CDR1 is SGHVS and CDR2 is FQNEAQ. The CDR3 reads CASTNSGGDPNTGELFF. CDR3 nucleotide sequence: TGTGCCAGCACCAATAGCGGGGGAGACCCGAACACCGGGGAGCTGTTTTTT.

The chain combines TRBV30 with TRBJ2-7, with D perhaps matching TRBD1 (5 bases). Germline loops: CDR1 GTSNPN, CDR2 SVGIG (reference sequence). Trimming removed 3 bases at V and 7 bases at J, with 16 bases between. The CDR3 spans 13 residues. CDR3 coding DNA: TGTGCCTGGAGAAAACCCGGATCAGGGGAGCAGTACTTC. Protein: CAWRKPGSGEQYF. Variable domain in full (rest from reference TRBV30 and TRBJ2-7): SQTIHQWPATLVQPVGSPLSLECTVEGTSNPNLYWYRQAAGRGLQLLFYSVGIGQISSEVPQNLSASRPQDRQFILSSKKLLLSDSGFYLCAWRKPGSGEQYFGPGTRLTVT.

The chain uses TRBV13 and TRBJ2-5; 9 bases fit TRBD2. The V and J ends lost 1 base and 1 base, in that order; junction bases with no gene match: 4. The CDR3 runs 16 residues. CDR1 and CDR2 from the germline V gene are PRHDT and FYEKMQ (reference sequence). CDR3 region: CASSLVAGDLQETQYF. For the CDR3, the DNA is TGTGCCAGCAGCTTAGTAGCGGGGGACCTCCAAGAGACCCAGTACTTC. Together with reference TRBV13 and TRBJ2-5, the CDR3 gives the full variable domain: AAGVIQSPRHLIKEKRETATLKCYPIPRHDTVYWYQQGPGQDPQFLISFYEKMQSDKGSIPDRFSAQQFSDYHSELNMSSLELGDSALYFCASSLVAGDLQETQYFGPGTRLLVL.

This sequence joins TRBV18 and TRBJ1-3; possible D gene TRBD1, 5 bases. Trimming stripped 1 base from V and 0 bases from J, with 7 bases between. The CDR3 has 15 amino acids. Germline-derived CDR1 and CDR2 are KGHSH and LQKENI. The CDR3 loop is CASSPQGYSGNTIYF. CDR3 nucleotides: TGTGCCAGCTCACCACAGGGGTACTCTGGAAACACCATATATTTT.

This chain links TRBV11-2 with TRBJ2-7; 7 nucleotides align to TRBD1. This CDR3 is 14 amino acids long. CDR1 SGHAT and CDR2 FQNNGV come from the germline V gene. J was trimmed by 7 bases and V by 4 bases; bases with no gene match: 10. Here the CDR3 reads CASSSLQGKREQYF. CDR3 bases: TGTGCCAGCAGCTCCCTACAGGGGAAGAGGGAGCAGTACTTC.

The CDR3 region is CASSFLGLAGGPSSYNEQFF. The CDR3 region has the DNA TGTGCCAGCAGTTTCTTGGGACTAGCGGGGGGCCCCAGCTCCTACAATGAGCAGTTCTTC. J is TRBJ2-1 and V is TRBV27; 15 bases line up with TRBD2. CDR1 and CDR2 (germline): MNHEY, SMNVEV (reference sequence). V shed 3 bases, J shed 0 bases, and the junction held 9 bases outside the gene matches. The CDR3 length is 20 residues.

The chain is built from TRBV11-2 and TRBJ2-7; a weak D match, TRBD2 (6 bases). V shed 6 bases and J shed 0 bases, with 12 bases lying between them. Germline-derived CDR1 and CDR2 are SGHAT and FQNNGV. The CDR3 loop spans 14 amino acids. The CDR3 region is CASSRGTPSYEQYF. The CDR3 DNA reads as TGTGCCAGCAGTCGCGGGACTCCCTCCTACGAGCAGTACTTC.